The 21 T cell receptor beta chains below come from one sample, sequenced in a study of T-cell memory formation after mild COVID-19 (dated by TCRdb to about 2021). Library method: 5' RACE. The sequencer was an Illumina NovaSeq 6000. TCRdb itself trimmed the public reads at Q25 with fastp, ran MiXCR and retained productive beta chains. Each entry merges the rows of one CDR3 protein and shows their most common DNA and genes. In all, the sample holds over 150,000 distinct CDR3 sequences, and about 18% of those were seen once. The top ten clones comprise around 3.9% of the sample. The source material was PBMCs or a T cell subset sorted from them (not recorded which). The receptors were gathered from a man between 18 and 29 years old who had mild COVID-19 (a few samples of this study predate the infection). The sample titles of this study are shuffled in the database, so cell type and time point are left out; the donor was told from shared clones.

The chain recombines TRBV6-5 with TRBJ1-2, with D possibly TRBD1 on 5 matching bases. V lost 5 bases and J 8 bases, leaving 15 bases between the germline ends. Germline CDR1 is MNHEY and CDR2 is SVGAGI. The CDR3 is made up of 13 amino acids. In DNA, the CDR3 is TGTGCCAGCAGTCGGGACCACAATGGGGGCTACACCTTC. Protein sequence: CASSRDHNGGYTF.

The genes are TRBV7-9 and TRBJ1-1; the D gene is possibly TRBD1 (6 bases). From germline, CDR1 is SEHNR and CDR2 FQNEAQ (reference sequence). CDR3 size: 14 residues. V shed 5 bases and J shed 0 bases, with 10 bases lying between them. The CDR3 bases are TGTGCCAGCAGCGGCAGGGGTTTGAACACTGAAGCTTTCTTT. Translation gives CASSGRGLNTEAFF.

This clonotype was seen a handful of times. The CDR3 DNA follows: TGCGCCAGCAGCTCACGGGACTTGAGTGAAAAACTGTTTTTT. Translation: CASSSRDLSEKLFF. This chain links TRBV5-1 with TRBJ1-4, with D tentatively TRBD1 (5 bases). The CDR3 extends over 14 amino acids. Germline V lookup: CDR1 SGHRS, CDR2 YFSETQ. V was clipped by 3 bases and J by 7 bases, with 13 bases between them. The full variable domain, its missing parts supplied by reference TRBV5-1 and TRBJ1-4, is KAGVTQTPRYLIKTRGQQVTLSCSPISGHRSVSWYQQTPGQGLQFLFEYFSETQRNKGNFPGRFSGRQFSNSRSEMNVSTLELGDSALYLCASSSRDLSEKLFFGSGTQLSVL.

V and J are TRBV7-2 and TRBJ1-5; D uncertain. The CDR3 consists of 14 residues. V gave up 5 bases and J gave up 8 bases, with 16 bases separating them. Germline V gene data show CDR1 as SGHTA and CDR2 as FQGNSA. The CDR3 loop is CASSRNRGKEPQHF. The CDR3 bases are TGTGCCAGCAGCCGGAACCGGGGAAAAGAGCCCCAGCATTTT.

The rearrangement uses TRBV12-3 or TRBV12-4 and TRBJ1-2; a possible D gene is TRBD1 (5 bases). The V and J ends lost 6 bases and 4 bases respectively, with 12 bases between them. The CDR3 is made up of 13 amino acids. CDR3 sequence (DNA): TGTGCCAGCAGGCCCTCCGGGGGCTATGGCTACACCTTC. Amino acids: CASRPSGGYGYTF.

The sample holds many counts of this clonotype. This chain links TRBV7-2 with TRBJ2-3; D remains ambiguous. From germline, CDR1 is SGHTA and CDR2 FQGNSA. V was clipped by 6 bases and J by 4 bases, with 8 bases between them. This CDR3 region has 12 residues. The CDR3, as DNA: TGTGCCAGCAGGCCCCAGTCAGATACGCAGTATTTT. Protein sequence: CASRPQSDTQYF.

This clonotype was found a few times. The chain links TRBV7-2 to TRBJ1-4, with TRBD1 matching over 8 bases. The CDR3 spans 15 residues. Germline-derived CDR1 and CDR2 are SGHTA and FQGNSA. Losses at the gene ends were 5 bases for V and 6 bases for J; bases not matched to a gene: 8. The CDR3 reads CASSQRTGRDEKLFF. CDR3 DNA sequence: TGTGCCAGCAGCCAAAGGACAGGGCGAGATGAAAAACTGTTTTTT.

CDR3 in amino acids: CASSYTTYGVAKNIQYF. The CDR3 DNA is TGTGCCAGCAGTTACACGACATATGGCGTAGCCAAAAACATTCAGTACTTC. The gene calls are TRBV6-2 or TRBV6-3 and TRBJ2-4; D remains unclear. CDR3 length: 17 amino acids. V dropped 2 bases and J dropped 0 bases, with 14 bases sitting between them. Germline CDR1 is MNHEY and CDR2 is SVGEGT.

The CDR3 nucleotides read TGTGCCAGCAGCATAGGGACAGATCGCAATCAGCCCCAGCATTTT. Its protein product is CASSIGTDRNQPQHF. The rearrangement links TRBV5-5 to TRBJ1-5; TRBD1 matches 7 bases. This CDR3 is 15 amino acids long. V shed 4 bases, J shed 2 bases, and the junction held 6 bases outside the gene matches. Germline V gene data show CDR1 as SGHKS and CDR2 as YYEKEE (reference sequence).

This clonotype was counted only a few times. The genes are TRBV6-5 and TRBJ1-1; 7 positions match TRBD1. The ends lost 7 bases at V and 4 bases at J; junction bases unmatched: 9. The CDR3 sequence is 14 residues long. The V gene's germline CDR1 is MNHEY and CDR2 SVGAGI. CDR3 nucleotides: TGTGCCAGCACGAAAACAGGGGTCGGCACTGAAGCTTTCTTT. It encodes CASTKTGVGTEAFF.

This clonotype has just a few counts. This rearrangement joins TRBV11-2 to TRBJ2-5, with no clear D. There are 14 residues in the CDR3. Germline V gene sequence: CDR1 SGHAT, CDR2 FQNNGV. The V and J ends lost 5 bases and 1 base respectively, with 11 bases between them. CDR3 sequence (DNA): TGTGCCAGCAGCCCCGGACGGTCCCAAGAGACCCAGTACTTC. Translation gives CASSPGRSQETQYF.

This clonotype showed up many times. The genes are TRBV5-1 and TRBJ1-5; 7 bases match TRBD1. Germline V lookup: CDR1 SGHRS, CDR2 YFSETQ. The CDR3 is 14 amino acids. The trim removed 2 bases at V and 6 bases at J, leaving 5 bases unmatched. CDR3: CASSFGQGGQPQHF. For the CDR3, the DNA is TGCGCCAGCAGCTTCGGCCAGGGGGGTCAGCCCCAGCATTTT.

V is TRBV5-1 and J is TRBJ1-6; weak D call: TRBD1 (5 bases). The CDR3 consists of 13 residues. Germline assignment: CDR1 SGHRS and CDR2 YFSETQ. The V end lost 7 bases, the J end lost 7 bases, and 12 bases lay between the germline ends. CDR3 bases: TGCGCCAGCTGTGGGACGGGGAATTCACCCCTCCACTTT. Protein: CASCGTGNSPLHF.

The sample holds many counts of this clonotype. The V and J genes are TRBV7-2 and TRBJ2-1; 7 bases fit TRBD2. Germline V CDR1 and CDR2: SGHTA, FQGNSA. V trimming: 5 bases; J trimming: 4 bases; junction bases outside the gene matches: 8. The CDR3 has 15 amino acids. The CDR3 spells CASSPSGGGYNEQFF. As DNA, the CDR3 is TGTGCCAGCAGCCCGAGTGGGGGGGGATACAATGAGCAGTTCTTC.

This clonotype came up many times. V gene TRBV3-1 combines with J gene TRBJ2-7; 9 nucleotides match TRBD1. Germline V CDR1 and CDR2: LGHDT, YNNKEL (reference sequence). J was trimmed by 4 bases and V by 5 bases; bases with no gene match: 0. The CDR3 sequence is 12 residues long. Here the CDR3 reads CASSGQGYEQYF. The CDR3 coding sequence is TGTGCCAGCAGCGGACAGGGGTACGAGCAGTACTTC.

The chain uses TRBV20-1 and TRBJ2-1; 12 nucleotides agree with TRBD1. Germline values: CDR1 DFQATT, CDR2 SNEGSKA (reference sequence). There are 17 residues in the CDR3. Trimming cost V 6 bases and J 2 bases; bases outside gene matches: 11. The CDR3 nucleotides are TGCAGTGCCGCCGGGACAGGGGGCGCGAGGGCCTACAATGAGCAGTTCTTC. Its protein is CSAAGTGGARAYNEQFF.

This clonotype has only a few counts. The genes are TRBV7-2 and TRBJ2-5; the D call may be TRBD1 or TRBD2 (6 bases each). Germline lookup yields CDR1 SGHTA and CDR2 FQGNSA. V gave up 5 bases and J gave up 5 bases, with 15 bases separating them. CDR3 length: 14 residues. The CDR3 region has the DNA TGTGCCAGCAGCCCGCTCGGAGGGGGGGAGACCCAGTACTTC. It specifies CASSPLGGGETQYF.

The chain couples TRBV7-9 to TRBJ1-2; D is ambiguous. V lost 1 base and J 2 bases, leaving 5 bases between the germline ends. This CDR3 has 13 amino acids. CDR1 and CDR2 (germline): SEHNR, FQNEAQ (reference sequence). CDR3 coding DNA: TGTGCCAGCAGCTTAGAGGGAAACTATGGCTACACCTTC. Amino acids: CASSLEGNYGYTF.

In its sample, this clonotype was seen many times. The chain combines TRBV11-2 with TRBJ2-3; possible D gene TRBD2, 5 bases. The CDR3 is made up of 14 amino acids. Between the trimmed V and J ends, which lost 4 bases and 8 bases, there was a span of 16 bases. CDR1 and CDR2 (germline): SGHAT, FQNNGV. The CDR3 reads CASSSPRGRGTQYF. DNA of the CDR3: TGTGCCAGCAGCTCACCCCGCGGCCGGGGTACGCAGTATTTT.

This clonotype was counted many times. The chain is built from TRBV5-4 and TRBJ2-2; D possibly corresponds to TRBD1 (6 bases). This CDR3 is 13 amino acids long. The V and J ends lost 3 bases and 4 bases respectively, with 7 bases between them. Germline V gene data show CDR1 as SGHNT and CDR2 as YYREEE (reference sequence). CDR3 DNA: TGTGCCAGCAGCTCCAGGGGCACCGGGGAGCTGTTTTTT. Translated, it gives CASSSRGTGELFF.

This clonotype was seen more than once but under ten times. The rearrangement links TRBV6-5 to TRBJ2-4; D unresolved. V was clipped by 6 bases and J by 5 bases, with 17 bases between them. CDR3 length: 15 amino acids. The germline gives CDR1 MNHEY, CDR2 SVGAGI. In nucleotides, the CDR3 is TGTGCCAGCAGGGTTGGGCCCCGCGCTGAAAACATTCAGTACTTC. This sequence encodes CASRVGPRAENIQYF.